A single sample gave rise to the 17 T cell receptor beta chains below, sequenced in a study of Graves' ophthalmopathy and Graves' hyperthyroidism (dated by TCRdb to the late 2010s). The run used an Illumina HiSeq 2000. TCR beta CDR3 regions were amplified from RNA transcripts for repertoire sequencing. The first round was an RT-PCR using HTBI primers with the Qiagen OneStep RT-PCR kit, and this first round was followed by a second-round multiplex PCR, then size selection and purification. The public reads were run again by TCRdb, first through fastp at Q25 and then through MiXCR, and only productive beta chains were kept. Rows with a matching CDR3 protein are joined into one entry that keeps the most common DNA and genes. This sample comprises roughly 420,000 distinct CDR3 sequences, 21% of them detected only once. Clones ranked in the top ten supply under 3% of the sample. The sample comprised peripheral blood. These receptors were obtained from a woman between 18 and 29 years old with stable Graves' hyperthyroidism. Donor details come from another sample of the same person, matched by shared clones.

The chain links TRBV9 to TRBJ2-5; TRBD2 matches at 10 bases. J gave up 1 base and V 3 bases, and 6 bases lay outside the gene matches. This CDR3 is 16 amino acids long. The germline gives CDR1 SGDLS, CDR2 YYNGEE. The CDR3 DNA reads TGTGCCAGCAGCGCCTTAGCGGGGGGCCCCCAAGAGACCCAGTACTTC. It translates to CASSALAGGPQETQYF.

CDR3 loop: CASREPTGDYTEAFF. The CDR3 region has the DNA TGTGCCAGCAGGGAACCGACAGGGGACTACACTGAAGCTTTCTTT. The chain employs TRBV2 and TRBJ1-1; 8 nucleotides line up with TRBD1. Germline assignment: CDR1 SNHLY and CDR2 FYNNEI. CDR3 length: 15 amino acids. The J segment lost 3 bases and the V segment lost 6 bases, leaving 9 bases of the junction unmatched.

The J gene is TRBJ2-5, the V gene TRBV11-2, with D maybe TRBD1 (6 bases). The CDR3 totals 15 residues. V gave up 1 base and J gave up 2 bases, with 11 bases separating them. Germline-derived CDR1 and CDR2 are SGHAT and FQNNGV. DNA of the CDR3: TGTGCCAGCAGCTTAGTAGTGGGGGCACAAGAGACCCAGTACTTC. Its translation is CASSLVVGAQETQYF.

This clonotype was seen many times. The V and J genes are TRBV6-5 and TRBJ2-2; 11 positions match TRBD1. The CDR3 covers 16 residues. CDR1 and CDR2 from the germline V gene are MNHEY and SVGAGI. The J segment lost 7 bases and the V segment lost 7 bases, leaving 11 bases of the junction unmatched. For the CDR3, the DNA is TGTGCCAGCATCGCACGCGGGACAGGGGGTGTCGGGGAGCTGTTTTTT. The encoded protein is CASIARGTGGVGELFF.

The V and J genes are TRBV11-1 and TRBJ1-6; possibly TRBD1 for D (5 bases). The germline V and J ends were trimmed by 5 bases and 7 bases, with 18 bases remaining between them. CDR1 is SGHAT and CDR2 is FQDESV in the germline V gene (reference sequence). The CDR3 is 16 amino acids. CDR3 nucleotides: TGTGCCAGCAGCGCCCGTCGAGGGGACGGAAATTCACCCCTCCACTTT. Residues: CASSARRGDGNSPLHF.

This clonotype was picked up many times. The chain uses TRBV27 and TRBJ1-2; D gene unclear. The CDR3 has 16 amino acids. Germline assignment: CDR1 MNHEY and CDR2 SMNVEV (reference sequence). The V end lost 6 bases, the J end lost 4 bases, and 21 bases lay between the germline ends. The CDR3 spells CASRGFPGPGFYGYTF. Here the CDR3 DNA reads TGTGCCAGCAGGGGTTTTCCGGGTCCGGGGTTCTATGGCTACACCTTC.

In its sample, this clonotype was seen many times. CDR3 sequence reads: CASSLVAGAETQYF. CDR3 in DNA: TGCGCCAGCAGCTTGGTTGCGGGAGCAGAGACCCAGTACTTC. This chain joins TRBV5-1 and TRBJ2-5; the match to TRBD2 covers 7 bases. Germline V lookup: CDR1 SGHRS, CDR2 YFSETQ. The ends lost 0 bases at V and 4 bases at J; junction bases unmatched: 3. The CDR3 is 14 residues long.

This clonotype was seen only a few times. J is TRBJ2-5 and V is TRBV29-1, with 10 nucleotides matching TRBD2. This CDR3 region has 14 residues. Germline CDR1 SQVTM, CDR2 ANQGSEA. Trimming cost V 7 bases and J 3 bases; bases outside gene matches: 8. CDR3 sequence reads: CSASRTSGKETQYF. The CDR3 region has the DNA TGCAGCGCCTCCCGGACTAGCGGAAAAGAGACCCAGTACTTC.

The CDR3 bases are TGTGCCAGCAGCTTAGGGGGTCCACAGGGAGCCCAGTACTTC. This codes for CASSLGGPQGAQYF. The chain is built from TRBV7-9 and TRBJ2-5; tentatively, D is TRBD1 (6 bases). Trimming took off 1 base at V and 9 bases at J, with 15 bases between the two ends. The CDR3 runs 14 residues. Germline assignment: CDR1 SEHNR and CDR2 FQNEAQ (reference sequence).

V gene TRBV6-1 combines with J gene TRBJ2-7; tentatively, D is TRBD1 (5 bases). Trimming shortened V by 7 bases and J by 2 bases, and 9 bases separated the two germline ends. CDR3 length: 12 residues. Germline V gene lookup returns CDR1 MNHNS and CDR2 SASEGT. The CDR3 nucleotides read TGTGCCAGCAAGACAGCCCCCTACGAGCAGTACTTC. Amino acids: CASKTAPYEQYF.

This clonotype came up a few times. The chain has TRBV3-1 and TRBJ2-7; D remains ambiguous. Deletions cut 5 bases from V and 0 bases from J, with 11 bases between. Germline V gene sequence: CDR1 LGHDT, CDR2 YNNKEL (reference sequence). The length of the CDR3 is 14 residues. The CDR3 sequence: CASSTRTGSYEQYF. DNA of the CDR3: TGTGCCAGCAGCACTCGAACGGGCTCCTACGAGCAGTACTTC.

About this clonotype: The final CDR3 position lacks the conserved phenylalanine or tryptophan, pointing to a likely read error. V and J are TRBV6-2 or TRBV6-3 and TRBJ1-1, with no clear D. Germline V gives CDR1 MNHEY, CDR2 SVGEGT. Trimming cost V 2 bases and J 0 bases, with 4 bases left between them. This CDR3 is 13 amino acids long. CDR3 region: CASSYDVNTEAFL. CDR3 in DNA: TGTGCCAGCAGTTACGATGTGAACACTGAAGCTTTCCTT.

At least ten counts were recorded for this clonotype. This chain uses TRBV7-2 with TRBJ2-5; D is perhaps TRBD2 (5 bases). CDR1 and CDR2 (germline): SGHTA, FQGNSA. V was clipped by 6 bases and J by 5 bases, with 16 bases between them. This CDR3 region has 14 residues. The CDR3 spells CASSPGRERETQYF. The CDR3 bases are TGTGCCAGCAGTCCGGGAAGGGAAAGGGAGACCCAGTACTTC.

This sequence joins TRBV12-3 or TRBV12-4 and TRBJ1-1; D remains ambiguous. The CDR3 totals 13 residues. Deletions cut 3 bases from V and 4 bases from J, with 9 bases between. CDR3 residues: CASSLGESTEAFF. The DNA of the CDR3 is TGTGCCAGCAGTTTGGGTGAATCCACTGAAGCTTTCTTT.

In its sample, this clonotype was seen many times. The CDR3 loop is CASSLAPSAPGPIYEQYF. The CDR3 nucleotides are TGTGCCAGCAGCTTGGCTCCCAGCGCTCCCGGACCAATCTACGAGCAGTACTTC. V usage is TRBV11-1 and J usage is TRBJ2-7; no clear D gene. The CDR3 runs to 18 residues. V shed 3 bases and J shed 3 bases, with 24 bases lying between them. The germline gives CDR1 SGHAT, CDR2 FQDESV (reference sequence).

This clonotype occurred a few times. The CDR3 reads CASIPGRPNSPLHF. CDR3 DNA: TGTGCCAGCATTCCGGGACGGCCAAATTCACCCCTCCACTTT. V usage is TRBV6-2 or TRBV6-3 and J usage is TRBJ1-6; possible D gene TRBD1, 5 bases. This CDR3 contains 14 residues. The V and J ends lost 7 bases and 7 bases respectively, with 14 bases between them. The V gene's germline CDR1 is MNHEY and CDR2 SVGEGT.

The chain employs TRBV19 and TRBJ2-7; possible D gene TRBD2, 7 bases. Trimming removed 3 bases at V and 2 bases at J, with 17 bases between. Germline V gene sequence: CDR1 LNHDA, CDR2 SQIVND (reference sequence). This CDR3 is 16 amino acids long. The CDR3 loop is CASSIDGGGTPYEQYF. The CDR3 nucleotides are TGTGCCAGTAGTATCGATGGGGGGGGCACTCCCTACGAGCAGTACTTC.